This is a list of T cell receptor beta chains from one sample in a study of cytomegalovirus exposure and HLA in healthy donors. Sequencing used immunoSEQ multiplex PCR; TCRdb keeps in-frame clones, though not all of them. Seen here are around 100,000 clones, roughly 70% observed once, and the top ten hold 4% to 5.5%. The material sequenced was PBMCs. The receptors were sampled from a woman aged 18-29 years in good health and CMV-seropositive. Both conserved end residues are part of each CDR3. Fields, in order: J gene, V gene, clone size, D gene, CDR3 protein, CDR3 DNA. A D gene is named only where the DNA matches it firmly. Some rows mark clone size as missing; the rest say once, few, many or name a class of expanded clone.

J gene: TRBJ2-5
V gene: TRBV18
clone size: .
D gene: .
CDR3 protein: CASSPGALQETQYF
CDR3 DNA: TGTGCCAGCTCACCGGGAGCTCTCCAAGAGACCCAGTACTTC

J gene: TRBJ1-4
V gene: TRBV9
clone size: .
D gene: .
CDR3 protein: CASSVGSGDAEKLFF
CDR3 DNA: TGTGCCAGCAGCGTAGGTTCAGGGGATGCTGAAAAACTGTTTTTT

J gene: TRBJ2-5
V gene: TRBV6-1
clone size: .
D gene: TRBD1
CDR3 protein: CASSEGQGSVETQYF
CDR3 DNA: TGTGCCAGCAGTGAGGGACAGGGGTCGGTAGAGACCCAGTACTTC

J gene: TRBJ2-2
V gene: TRBV30
clone size: .
D gene: .
CDR3 protein: CAWSLSRVDTGELFF
CDR3 DNA: TGTGCCTGGAGCCTTAGCAGGGTAGACACCGGGGAGCTGTTTTTT

J gene: TRBJ2-7
V gene: TRBV11-2
clone size: once
D gene: TRBD1
CDR3 protein: CASSFATGGKAYEQYF
CDR3 DNA: TGTGCCAGCAGCTTTGCGACAGGGGGAAAAGCCTACGAGCAGTACTTC

J gene: TRBJ2-1
V gene: TRBV6-6
clone size: .
D gene: .
CDR3 protein: CASRGPTFNEQFF
CDR3 DNA: TGTGCCAGCAGGGGGCCCACCTTCAATGAGCAGTTCTTC

J gene: TRBJ2-1
V gene: TRBV7-9
clone size: .
D gene: .
CDR3 protein: CASSSRLGVADRTYNEQFF
CDR3 DNA: TGTGCCAGCAGCTCCAGACTGGGCGTAGCGGACCGCACCTACAATGAGCAGTTCTTC

J gene: TRBJ2-5
V gene: TRBV5-6
clone size: .
D gene: TRBD1
CDR3 protein: CASSTGQGEETQYF
CDR3 DNA: TGTGCCAGCAGCACGGGACAGGGCGAAGAGACCCAGTACTTC

J gene: TRBJ1-1
V gene: TRBV4-1
clone size: .
D gene: .
CDR3 protein: CASSRPQGSTEAFF
CDR3 DNA: TGCGCCAGCAGCCGCCCTCAGGGGAGCACTGAAGCTTTCTTT

J gene: TRBJ2-7
V gene: TRBV25-1
clone size: once
D gene: TRBD1
CDR3 protein: CASRETGWAYEQYF
CDR3 DNA: TGTGCCAGCAGAGAGACAGGGTGGGCGTACGAGCAGTACTTC

J gene: TRBJ2-5
V gene: TRBV2
clone size: .
D gene: TRBD2
CDR3 protein: CAIPGRLAGQETQYF
CDR3 DNA: TGTGCCATCCCTGGACGACTAGCGGGGCAAGAGACCCAGTACTTC

J gene: TRBJ2-7
V gene: TRBV11-2
clone size: .
D gene: .
CDR3 protein: CASSLDRASSTYEQYF
CDR3 DNA: TGTGCCAGCAGCTTAGATCGGGCTAGCAGTACCTACGAGCAGTACTTC

J gene: TRBJ2-3
V gene: TRBV5-1
clone size: .
D gene: .
CDR3 protein: CASSLWQQGLGTDTQYF
CDR3 DNA: TGCGCCAGCAGCTTGTGGCAACAGGGCCTCGGGACAGATACGCAGTATTTT

J gene: TRBJ2-5
V gene: TRBV4-1
clone size: .
D gene: TRBD2
CDR3 protein: CASSQDLEGLQETQYF
CDR3 DNA: TGCGCCAGCAGCCAAGATCTAGAGGGACTACAAGAGACCCAGTACTTC

J gene: TRBJ2-2
V gene: TRBV2
clone size: once
D gene: .
CDR3 protein: CASSDRAVAGELFF
CDR3 DNA: TGTGCCAGCAGTGACAGGGCCGTGGCCGGGGAGCTGTTTTTT

J gene: TRBJ1-4
V gene: TRBV7-9
clone size: .
D gene: .
CDR3 protein: CASSPSGTLNEKLFF
CDR3 DNA: TGTGCCAGCAGCCCCTCCGGGACACTTAATGAAAAACTGTTTTTT

J gene: TRBJ2-7
V gene: TRBV5-1
clone size: .
D gene: TRBD1
CDR3 protein: CASRDRGQPYEQYF
CDR3 DNA: TGCGCCAGCAGGGACAGGGGGCAACCCTACGAGCAGTACTTC

J gene: TRBJ2-7
V gene: TRBV29-1
clone size: .
D gene: TRBD1
CDR3 protein: CSVEGTGDNSYEQYF
CDR3 DNA: TGCAGCGTCGAAGGGACAGGGGACAACTCCTACGAGCAGTACTTC

J gene: TRBJ2-5
V gene: TRBV5-1
clone size: few
D gene: TRBD2
CDR3 protein: CASSLAGAGGGETQYF
CDR3 DNA: TGCGCCAGCAGCTTGGCCGGGGCGGGAGGAGGGGAGACCCAGTACTTC

J gene: TRBJ2-7
V gene: TRBV6-5
clone size: .
D gene: TRBD2
CDR3 protein: CASSPQRETHEQYF
CDR3 DNA: TGTGCCAGCAGCCCTCAGCGGGAGACTCATGAGCAGTACTTC

J gene: TRBJ2-1
V gene: TRBV5-1
clone size: .
D gene: TRBD2
CDR3 protein: CASSPRLGEGPHEQFF
CDR3 DNA: TGCGCCAGCAGCCCCCGTTTGGGGGAGGGCCCCCATGAGCAGTTCTTC

J gene: TRBJ2-6
V gene: TRBV27
clone size: .
D gene: TRBD1
CDR3 protein: CASSPPDRRILGANVLTF
CDR3 DNA: TGTGCCAGCAGTCCGCCGGACAGGAGAATCTTGGGGGCCAACGTCCTGACTTTC

J gene: TRBJ1-5
V gene: TRBV4-3
clone size: .
D gene: .
CDR3 protein: CASSQGEGGQPQHF
CDR3 DNA: TGCGCCAGCAGCCAGGGGGAGGGTGGGCAGCCCCAGCATTTT

J gene: TRBJ2-2
V gene: TRBV7-9
clone size: .
D gene: TRBD2
CDR3 protein: CASSSWTSGRNTGELFF
CDR3 DNA: TGTGCCAGCAGCTCATGGACTAGCGGAAGAAACACCGGGGAGCTGTTTTTT

J gene: TRBJ1-2
V gene: TRBV27
clone size: .
D gene: TRBD1
CDR3 protein: CASSFKTGGGGYTF
CDR3 DNA: TGTGCCAGCAGTTTTAAGACAGGGGGCGGTGGCTACACCTTC

J gene: TRBJ2-1
V gene: TRBV19
clone size: few
D gene: TRBD2
CDR3 protein: CASSQREHNEQFF
CDR3 DNA: TGTGCCAGTAGTCAGCGGGAGCACAATGAGCAGTTCTTC

J gene: TRBJ1-2
V gene: TRBV28
clone size: .
D gene: TRBD1
CDR3 protein: CASSPQTGGGYTF
CDR3 DNA: TGTGCCAGCAGTCCACAAACAGGGGGCGGCTACACCTTC

J gene: TRBJ2-7
V gene: TRBV6-5
clone size: .
D gene: .
CDR3 protein: CASSYSSSGVYEQYF
CDR3 DNA: TGTGCCAGCAGTTACTCCTCCAGCGGAGTCTACGAGCAGTACTTC

J gene: TRBJ2-7
V gene: TRBV10-3
clone size: few
D gene: .
CDR3 protein: CAISDVHRSEQYF
CDR3 DNA: TGTGCCATCAGTGATGTACACAGGAGCGAGCAGTACTTC

J gene: TRBJ1-4
V gene: TRBV5-1
clone size: once
D gene: .
CDR3 protein: CASSLEAGEEKLFF
CDR3 DNA: TGCGCCAGCAGCTTGGAGGCAGGGGAAGAAAAACTGTTTTTT

J gene: TRBJ2-5
V gene: TRBV18
clone size: .
D gene: .
CDR3 protein: CASSPRSGRPQETQYF
CDR3 DNA: TGTGCCAGCTCACCAAGATCCGGCAGGCCCCAAGAGACCCAGTACTTC

J gene: TRBJ2-7
V gene: TRBV9
clone size: .
D gene: .
CDR3 protein: CASSVVEGYEQYF
CDR3 DNA: TGTGCCAGCAGCGTAGTGGAGGGCTACGAGCAGTACTTC

J gene: TRBJ2-5
V gene: TRBV7-7
clone size: few
D gene: TRBD2
CDR3 protein: CASSLISGSRETQYF
CDR3 DNA: TGTGCCAGCAGCTTAATTAGCGGGAGTCGAGAGACCCAGTACTTC

J gene: TRBJ2-1
V gene: TRBV4-3
clone size: .
D gene: TRBD2
CDR3 protein: CASSQETGRSTYNEQFF
CDR3 DNA: TGCGCCAGCAGCCAAGAAACCGGGAGGTCAACCTACAATGAGCAGTTCTTC

J gene: TRBJ1-6
V gene: TRBV6-4
clone size: few
D gene: .
CDR3 protein: CASSDSLGEGSPLHF
CDR3 DNA: TGTGCCAGCAGTGACTCCTTGGGAGAGGGTTCACCCCTCCACTTT

J gene: TRBJ2-1
V gene: TRBV28
clone size: few
D gene: .
CDR3 protein: CASSFRRVGNEQFF
CDR3 DNA: TGTGCCAGCAGTTTTAGGAGAGTTGGCAATGAGCAGTTCTTC

J gene: TRBJ2-3
V gene: TRBV5-1
clone size: .
D gene: .
CDR3 protein: CASSPPISGTDTQYF
CDR3 DNA: TGCGCCAGCAGCCCCCCCATTAGCGGCACAGATACGCAGTATTTT

J gene: TRBJ2-7
V gene: TRBV5-1
clone size: .
D gene: TRBD2
CDR3 protein: CASSLATGDYYEQYF
CDR3 DNA: TGCGCCAGCAGCTTGGCTACGGGGGACTACTACGAGCAGTACTTC

J gene: TRBJ2-4
V gene: TRBV19
clone size: few
D gene: .
CDR3 protein: CASNKAGTKNIQYF
CDR3 DNA: TGTGCCAGTAATAAGGCAGGGACCAAAAACATTCAGTACTTC

J gene: TRBJ1-2
V gene: TRBV28
clone size: .
D gene: TRBD1
CDR3 protein: CASIMTGANYGYTF
CDR3 DNA: TGTGCCAGCATTATGACAGGGGCTAACTATGGCTACACCTTC